One and the same sample provided the 23 T cell receptor beta chains below, sequenced in a study of blood T cell repertoires in COVID-19. Generated by immunoSEQ multiplex PCR, the TCRdb table keeps only in-frame clones and is missing some. The sample includes about 300,000 clones, around four fifths of them seen just once. The material sequenced was peripheral blood. These receptors were taken from a woman aged 45 to 65 with acute or convalescent COVID-19.

The chain recombines TRBV5-1 with TRBJ2-5, with TRBD1 as a possible D gene (6 bases). V lost 0 bases, J lost 4 bases, and 10 bases lay in between. The CDR3 runs to 14 residues. CDR1 and CDR2 (germline): SGHRS, YFSETQ. In nucleotides, the CDR3 is TGCGCCAGCAGCTTGGATACAGGGAGAGAGACCCAGTACTTC. Its protein is CASSLDTGRETQYF. Full variable domain (remainder filled in from reference TRBV5-1 and TRBJ2-5): KAGVTQTPRYLIKTRGQQVTLSCSPISGHRSVSWYQQTPGQGLQFLFEYFSETQRNKGNFPGRFSGRQFSNSRSEMNVSTLELGDSALYLCASSLDTGRETQYFGPGTRLLVL.

V and J are TRBV19 and TRBJ2-2, with 9 nucleotides matching TRBD1. J was trimmed by 5 bases and V by 6 bases; bases with no gene match: 7. CDR3 length equals 15 residues. Germline CDR1 is LNHDA and CDR2 is SQIVND (reference sequence). CDR3 bases: TGTGCCAGTAGACGGGACAGGGCTACTACCGGGGAGCTGTTTTTT. As protein: CASRRDRATTGELFF.

V usage is TRBV5-4 and J usage is TRBJ1-1, with D perhaps matching TRBD1 (6 bases). This CDR3 spans 17 amino acids. The V end was cut by 4 bases, the J end by 6 bases, with 25 bases between. Germline-derived CDR1 and CDR2 are SGHNT and YYREEE (reference sequence). The CDR3 spells CASSLPGWKGDIAEAFF. The DNA for the CDR3 is TGTGCCAGCAGCCTCCCTGGGTGGAAGGGGGATATCGCTGAAGCTTTCTTT.

The rearrangement uses TRBV6-6 and TRBJ1-5; D unclear. V lost 2 bases and J lost 7, with 12 bases in between. Germline V gene sequence: CDR1 MNHNY, CDR2 SVGAGI (reference sequence). CDR3 length equals 14 residues. This CDR3 reads CASSYGGQEQPQHF. CDR3 nucleotide sequence: TGTGCCAGCAGTTACGGAGGGCAAGAGCAGCCCCAGCATTTT.

The chain combines TRBV20-1 with TRBJ1-1; 8 bases fit TRBD1. Germline V gene lookup returns CDR1 DFQATT and CDR2 SNEGSKA (reference sequence). The CDR3 has 11 residues. V was clipped by 5 bases and J by 10 bases; unmatched bases: 6. DNA of the CDR3: TGCAGTGCTGGGGGGACAGGCCGAGCTTTCTTT. Translated, it gives CSAGGTGRAFF.

The J gene is TRBJ1-2, the V gene TRBV19; D possibly corresponds to TRBD1 (6 bases). Germline assignment: CDR1 LNHDA and CDR2 SQIVND (reference sequence). The CDR3 contains 12 residues. Between the trimmed V and J ends, which lost 4 bases and 3 bases, there was a span of 6 bases. The CDR3: CASSTGDYGYTF. As DNA, the CDR3 is TGTGCCAGTAGTACAGGGGACTATGGCTACACCTTC. The full variable domain, in which reference TRBV19 and TRBJ1-2 provide the parts outside the CDR3, is DGGITQSPKYLFRKEGQNVTLSCEQNLNHDAMYWYRQDPGQGLRLIYYSQIVNDFQKGDIAEGYSVSREKKESFPLTVTSAQKNPTAFYLCASSTGDYGYTFGSGTRLTVV.

This clone has more than one count but fewer than ten. This chain links TRBV19 with TRBJ2-2; TRBD1 matches at 10 bases. With 0 bases clipped from V and 3 bases from J, the junction kept 7 bases outside the gene matches. This CDR3 has 18 amino acids. The germline gives CDR1 LNHDA, CDR2 SQIVND (reference sequence). The CDR3 DNA reads TGTGCCAGTAGTATAGACCGCGACAGGGGGCGCGACACCGGGGAGCTGTTTTTT. Protein sequence: CASSIDRDRGRDTGELFF.

DNA of the CDR3: TGCGCCAGCAGCTTGGGACAATCAACCGGGGAGCTGTTTTTT. This codes for CASSLGQSTGELFF. J is TRBJ2-2 and V is TRBV5-1; D is undetermined. V was clipped by 0 bases and J by 5 bases, with 8 bases between them. Germline lookup yields CDR1 SGHRS and CDR2 YFSETQ. CDR3 length equals 14 residues.

This chain connects TRBV6-1 to TRBJ2-7, with D maybe TRBD2 (6 bases). There are 13 residues in the CDR3. Deletions cut 1 base from V and 4 bases from J, with 8 bases between. In germline, CDR1 is MNHNS, CDR2 SASEGT. The CDR3 sequence is CASSEDGTYEQYV. CDR3 nucleotides: TGTGCCAGCAGTGAAGATGGGACTTACGAGCAGTACGTC.

The chain joins TRBV4-2 to TRBJ1-5; D gene ambiguous. This CDR3 contains 14 residues. The germline V and J ends were trimmed by 1 base and 0 bases, with 4 bases remaining between them. CDR1 is LGHNA, CDR2 YNFKEQ, per germline. The CDR3 DNA is TGTGCCAGCAGCCAAGCCTATAGCAATCAGCCCCAGCATTTT. Its protein product is CASSQAYSNQPQHF.

The chain links TRBV24-1 to TRBJ2-5; 8 bases match TRBD2. The germline gives CDR1 KGHDR, CDR2 SFDVKD. The length of the CDR3 is 19 residues. After removal of 4 bases from V and 0 bases from J, the junction contained 15 bases not matched to a gene. In DNA, the CDR3 is TGTGCCACCAGTGACCGCCACCAAGGGCTAGCGGGCAACCAAGAGACCCAGTACTTC. Its protein is CATSDRHQGLAGNQETQYF.

The CDR3 DNA sequence: TGTGCTAGTGGTTTGGTACAGGGGGCGATCAATGAGCAGTTCTTC. Encoded protein: CASGLVQGAINEQFF. The chain recombines TRBV12-5 with TRBJ2-1, with 9 bases aligning to TRBD1. This CDR3 comprises 15 residues. Trimming took 0 bases from V and 6 from J; bases not matched to a gene: 3. In germline, CDR1 is LGHNT, CDR2 FRNRAP.

The rearrangement uses TRBV10-3 and TRBJ2-2; 11 bases fit TRBD2. With 6 bases clipped from V and 8 bases from J, the junction kept 14 bases outside the gene matches. Looked up from germline, CDR1 is ENHRY and CDR2 is SYGVKD. There are 17 residues in the CDR3. Here the CDR3 DNA reads TGTGCCATCAGAAGAAATCTAGCGGGAGGAGATTCGGGGGAGCTGTTTTTT. Translating gives CAIRRNLAGGDSGELFF.

The chain couples TRBV24-1 to TRBJ2-3, with 9 positions matching TRBD1. Germline-derived CDR1 and CDR2 are KGHDR and SFDVKD. This CDR3 region has 17 residues. V was clipped by 5 bases and J by 1 base; unmatched bases: 9. CDR3: CATSVPSGQGGTDTQYF. For the CDR3, the DNA is TGTGCCACCAGTGTCCCCTCGGGACAGGGAGGCACAGATACGCAGTATTTT.

The rearrangement joins TRBV25-1 to TRBJ2-6; D not certain. Between the trimmed V and J ends, which lost 0 bases and 0 bases, there was a span of 12 bases. The germline V gene has CDR1 MGHDK and CDR2 SYGVNS. The CDR3 has 18 amino acids. CDR3 DNA sequence: TGTGCCAGCAGTGAATACGCATACCGGAGCTCTGGGGCCAACGTCCTGACTTTC. Protein: CASSEYAYRSSGANVLTF.

V and J are TRBV4-2 and TRBJ2-7; 12 bases fit TRBD2. V lost 3 bases and J lost 4; bases outside the gene matches: 1. In germline, CDR1 is LGHNA, CDR2 YNFKEQ. The CDR3 totals 14 residues. CDR3 residues: CASSHGLAGYEQYF. CDR3 DNA: TGTGCCAGCAGCCACGGACTAGCGGGATACGAGCAGTACTTC.

This chain links TRBV5-1 with TRBJ1-1; 10 nucleotides match TRBD1. In germline, CDR1 is SGHRS, CDR2 YFSETQ. After removal of 2 bases from V and 1 base from J, the junction contained 5 bases not matched to a gene. The CDR3 spans 16 residues. The CDR3 sequence: CASSLGDRGPNTEAFF. CDR3 nucleotide sequence: TGCGCCAGCAGCTTAGGAGACAGGGGGCCGAACACTGAAGCTTTCTTT.

The chain has TRBV7-2 and TRBJ1-4; D gene uncertain. CDR1 is SGHTA, CDR2 FQGNSA, per germline. CDR3 length equals 15 residues. The V end was cut by 5 bases, the J end by 4 bases, with 14 bases between. CDR3 sequence (DNA): TGTGCCAGCAGCCCCAACATCGCGGATAATGAAAAACTGTTTTTT. This encodes CASSPNIADNEKLFF.

The gene calls are TRBV9 and TRBJ2-3, with 8 nucleotides matching TRBD1. Trimming cost V 0 bases and J 6 bases; bases outside gene matches: 3. CDR3 length: 14 residues. From germline, CDR1 is SGDLS and CDR2 YYNGEE. The CDR3 region has the DNA TGTGCCAGCAGCGTAGGCAGGGGGCAGGATACGCAGTATTTT. The encoded protein is CASSVGRGQDTQYF.

As for this clone: A junction boundary mismatches the germline segment, possibly from a read error. This chain connects TRBV5-4 to TRBJ2-6, with 11 bases lining up with TRBD1. CDR3 size: 19 residues. The germline V gene encodes CDR1 SGHNT and CDR2 YYREEE (reference sequence). The CDR3 region is CARSLGGTGGLPGANVLTF. The CDR3 DNA reads TGTGCCCGCAGCTTGGGGGGGACAGGGGGATTACCTGGGGCCAACGTCCTGACTTTC.

CDR3 in DNA: TGTGCCAGCAGTTTAGCAGGCCAGGGTGAAGCTTTCTTT. Translation gives CASSLAGQGEAFF. The rearrangement links TRBV12-3 or TRBV12-4 to TRBJ1-1; TRBD1 might be the D (5 bases). This CDR3 comprises 13 residues. With 0 bases removed from V and 7 bases from J, the gap between germline ends came to 9 bases.

The genes are TRBV27 and TRBJ2-2; D may be TRBD2 (5 bases). Trimming removed 1 base from V and 6 bases from J, with 12 bases in between. The CDR3 extends over 15 amino acids. Germline CDR1 MNHEY, CDR2 SMNVEV (reference sequence). CDR3 loop: CASSLFLASPGELFF. CDR3 bases: TGTGCCAGCAGTTTATTCCTAGCTTCTCCCGGGGAGCTGTTTTTT.

The genes are TRBV4-1 and TRBJ1-1, with a weak D call TRBD1 (5 bases). Between the trimmed V and J ends, which lost 4 bases and 10 bases, there was a span of 22 bases. The CDR3 consists of 15 residues. Germline assignment: CDR1 MGHRA and CDR2 YSYEKL. DNA of the CDR3: TGCGCCAGCAGCCTTAGCTCTAATGGGGGGGACCGAGCTTTCTTT. Protein product: CASSLSSNGGDRAFF.